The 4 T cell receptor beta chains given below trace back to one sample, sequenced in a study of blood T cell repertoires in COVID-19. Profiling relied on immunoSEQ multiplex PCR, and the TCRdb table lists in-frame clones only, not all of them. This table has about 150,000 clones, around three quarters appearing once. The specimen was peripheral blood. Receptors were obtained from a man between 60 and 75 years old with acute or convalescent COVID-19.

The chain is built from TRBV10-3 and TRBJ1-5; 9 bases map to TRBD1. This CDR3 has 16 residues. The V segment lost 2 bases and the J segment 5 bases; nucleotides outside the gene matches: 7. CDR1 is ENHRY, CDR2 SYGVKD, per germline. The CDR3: CAISEETGGRDQPQHF. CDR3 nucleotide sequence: TGTGCCATCAGTGAGGAAACAGGGGGCAGGGATCAGCCCCAGCATTTT.

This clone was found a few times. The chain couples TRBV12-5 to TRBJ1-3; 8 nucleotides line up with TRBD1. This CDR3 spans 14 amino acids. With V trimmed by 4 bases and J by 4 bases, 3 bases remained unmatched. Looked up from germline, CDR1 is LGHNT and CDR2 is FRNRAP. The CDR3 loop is CASGWTGSGNTIYF. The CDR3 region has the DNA TGTGCTAGTGGTTGGACAGGGAGCGGAAACACCATATATTTT.

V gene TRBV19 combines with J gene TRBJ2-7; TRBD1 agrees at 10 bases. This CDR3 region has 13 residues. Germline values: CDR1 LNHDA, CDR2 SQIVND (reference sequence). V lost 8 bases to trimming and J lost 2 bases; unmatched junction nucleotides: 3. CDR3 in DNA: TGTGCCAGTCGCGGACAGGGGGCCTACGAGCAGTACTTC. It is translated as CASRGQGAYEQYF. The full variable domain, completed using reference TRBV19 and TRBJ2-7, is DGGITQSPKYLFRKEGQNVTLSCEQNLNHDAMYWYRQDPGQGLRLIYYSQIVNDFQKGDIAEGYSVSREKKESFPLTVTSAQKNPTAFYLCASRGQGAYEQYFGPGTRLTVT.

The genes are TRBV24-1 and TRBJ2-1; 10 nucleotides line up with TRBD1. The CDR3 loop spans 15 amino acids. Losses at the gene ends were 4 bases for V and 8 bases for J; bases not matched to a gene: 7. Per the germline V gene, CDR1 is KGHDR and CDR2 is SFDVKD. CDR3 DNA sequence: TGTGCCACCAGTGACCCGGGACAGGGGACCGATGAGCAGTTCTTC. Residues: CATSDPGQGTDEQFF.